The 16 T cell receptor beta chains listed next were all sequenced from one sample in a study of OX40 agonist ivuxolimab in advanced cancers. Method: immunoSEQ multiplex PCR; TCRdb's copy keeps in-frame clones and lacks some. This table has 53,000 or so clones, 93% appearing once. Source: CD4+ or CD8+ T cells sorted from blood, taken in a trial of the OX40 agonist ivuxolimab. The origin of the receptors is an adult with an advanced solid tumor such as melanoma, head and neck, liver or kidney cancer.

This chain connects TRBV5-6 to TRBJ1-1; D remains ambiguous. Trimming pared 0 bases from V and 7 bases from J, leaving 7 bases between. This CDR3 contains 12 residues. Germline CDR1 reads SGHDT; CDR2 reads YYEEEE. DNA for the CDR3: TGTGCCAGCAGCTTGGGGGAGGGTGAAGCTTTCTTT. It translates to CASSLGEGEAFF.

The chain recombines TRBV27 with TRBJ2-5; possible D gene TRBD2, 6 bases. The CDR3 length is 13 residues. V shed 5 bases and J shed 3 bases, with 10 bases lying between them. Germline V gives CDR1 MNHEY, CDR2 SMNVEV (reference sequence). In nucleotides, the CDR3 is TGTGCCAGCAGTCGGGACTTAGAAGAGACCCAGTACTTC. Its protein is CASSRDLEETQYF.

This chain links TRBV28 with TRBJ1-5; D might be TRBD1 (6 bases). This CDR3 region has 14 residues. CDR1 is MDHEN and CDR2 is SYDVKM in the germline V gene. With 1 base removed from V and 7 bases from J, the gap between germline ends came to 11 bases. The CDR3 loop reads CASSLYPQGQPQHF. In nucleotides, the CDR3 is TGTGCCAGCAGTTTATACCCACAGGGACAGCCCCAGCATTTT.

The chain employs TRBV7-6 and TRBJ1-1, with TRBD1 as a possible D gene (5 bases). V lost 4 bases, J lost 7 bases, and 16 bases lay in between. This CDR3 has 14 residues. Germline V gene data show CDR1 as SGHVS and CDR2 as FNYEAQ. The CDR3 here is CASSWGPVLNEAFF. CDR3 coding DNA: TGTGCCAGCAGCTGGGGACCGGTGCTTAATGAAGCTTTCTTT.

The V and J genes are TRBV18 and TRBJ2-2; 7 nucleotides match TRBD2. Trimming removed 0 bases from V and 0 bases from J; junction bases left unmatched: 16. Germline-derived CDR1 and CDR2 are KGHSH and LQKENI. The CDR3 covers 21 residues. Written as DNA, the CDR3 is TGTGCCAGCTCACCACCGTTTCCGCGGGAGAGGGATGGCGCGAACACCGGGGAGCTGTTTTTT. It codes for CASSPPFPRERDGANTGELFF. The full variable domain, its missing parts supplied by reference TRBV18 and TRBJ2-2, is NAGVMQNPRHLVRRRGQEARLRCSPMKGHSHVYWYRQLPEEGLKFMVYLQKENIIDESGMPKERFSAEFPKEGPSILRIQQVVRGDSAAYFCASSPPFPRERDGANTGELFFGEGSRLTVL.

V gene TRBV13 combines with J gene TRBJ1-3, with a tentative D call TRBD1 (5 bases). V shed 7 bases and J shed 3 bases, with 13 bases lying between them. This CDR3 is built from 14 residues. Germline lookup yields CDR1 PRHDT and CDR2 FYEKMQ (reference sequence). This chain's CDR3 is CASNQGPGGNTIYF. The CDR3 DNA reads TGTGCCAGCAACCAGGGACCAGGTGGAAACACCATATATTTT.

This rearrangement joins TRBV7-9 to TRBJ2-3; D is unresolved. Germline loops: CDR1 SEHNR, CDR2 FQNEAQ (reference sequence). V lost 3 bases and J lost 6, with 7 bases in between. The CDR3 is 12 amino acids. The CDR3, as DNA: TGTGCCAGCAGCTTGTTGCGGGATACGCAGTATTTT. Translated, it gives CASSLLRDTQYF. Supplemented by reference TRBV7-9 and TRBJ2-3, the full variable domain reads DTGVSQNPRHKITKRGQNVTFRCDPISEHNRLYWYRQTLGQGPEFLTYFQNEAQLEKSRLLSDRFSAERPKGSFSTLEIQRTEQGDSAMYLCASSLLRDTQYFGPGTRLTVL.

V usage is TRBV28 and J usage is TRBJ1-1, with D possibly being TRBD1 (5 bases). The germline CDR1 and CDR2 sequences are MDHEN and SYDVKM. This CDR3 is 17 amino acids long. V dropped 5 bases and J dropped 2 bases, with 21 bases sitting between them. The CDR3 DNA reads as TGTGCCAGCAGTCTTTTCCGTAGGGGATTAATTAACACTGAAGCTTTCTTT. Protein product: CASSLFRRGLINTEAFF.

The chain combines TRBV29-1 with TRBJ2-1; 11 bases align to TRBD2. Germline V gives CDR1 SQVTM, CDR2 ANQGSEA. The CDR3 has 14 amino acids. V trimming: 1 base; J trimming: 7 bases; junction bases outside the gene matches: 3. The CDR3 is CSVEGLAGRNEQFF. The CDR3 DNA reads TGCAGCGTTGAAGGACTAGCGGGAAGAAATGAGCAGTTCTTC.

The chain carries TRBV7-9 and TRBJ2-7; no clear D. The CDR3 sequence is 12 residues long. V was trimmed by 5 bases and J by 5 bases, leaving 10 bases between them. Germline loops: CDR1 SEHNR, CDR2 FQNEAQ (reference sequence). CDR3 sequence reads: CASSPDFNEQYF. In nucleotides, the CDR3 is TGTGCCAGCAGCCCTGATTTTAACGAGCAGTACTTC.

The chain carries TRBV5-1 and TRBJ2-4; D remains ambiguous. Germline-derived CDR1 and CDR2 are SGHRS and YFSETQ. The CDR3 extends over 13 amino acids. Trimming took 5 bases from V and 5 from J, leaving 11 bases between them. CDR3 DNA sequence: TGCGCCAGCAGACCGACATGGGAAAACATTCAGTACTTC. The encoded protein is CASRPTWENIQYF.

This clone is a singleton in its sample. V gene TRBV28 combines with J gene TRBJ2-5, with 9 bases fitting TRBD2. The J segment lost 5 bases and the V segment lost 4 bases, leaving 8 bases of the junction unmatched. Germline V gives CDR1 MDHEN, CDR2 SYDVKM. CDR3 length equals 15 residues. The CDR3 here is CASSSEREEMETQYF. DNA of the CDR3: TGTGCCAGCAGTTCTGAGCGGGAGGAGATGGAGACCCAGTACTTC.

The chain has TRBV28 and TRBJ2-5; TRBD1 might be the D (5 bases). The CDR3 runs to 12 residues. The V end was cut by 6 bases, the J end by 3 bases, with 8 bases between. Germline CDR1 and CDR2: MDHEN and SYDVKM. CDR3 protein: CASSRQKETQYF. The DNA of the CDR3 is TGTGCCAGCAGCCGACAGAAAGAGACCCAGTACTTC.

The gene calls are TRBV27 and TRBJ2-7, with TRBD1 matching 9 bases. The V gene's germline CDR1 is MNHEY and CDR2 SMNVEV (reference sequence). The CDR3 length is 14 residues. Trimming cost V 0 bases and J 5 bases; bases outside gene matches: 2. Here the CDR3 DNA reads TGTGCCAGCAGTTTATCGACAGGGGGAGACGAGCAGTACTTC. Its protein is CASSLSTGGDEQYF.

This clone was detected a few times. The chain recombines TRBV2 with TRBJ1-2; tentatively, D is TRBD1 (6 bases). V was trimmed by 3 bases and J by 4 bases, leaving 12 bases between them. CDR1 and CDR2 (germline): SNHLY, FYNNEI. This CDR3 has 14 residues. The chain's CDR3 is CASSEAPGAYGYTF. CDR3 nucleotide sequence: TGTGCCAGCAGTGAGGCCCCGGGGGCCTATGGCTACACCTTC.

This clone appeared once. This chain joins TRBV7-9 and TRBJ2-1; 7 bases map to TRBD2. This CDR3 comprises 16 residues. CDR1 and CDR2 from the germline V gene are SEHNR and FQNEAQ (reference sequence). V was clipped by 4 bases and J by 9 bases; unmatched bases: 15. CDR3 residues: CASSSRWEGPPGEQFF. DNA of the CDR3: TGTGCCAGCAGCTCAAGGTGGGAGGGCCCTCCCGGTGAGCAGTTCTTC.